These T cell receptor beta chains were read from a single sample in a study of shared clonotypes between healthy human individuals. Clones were sequenced by immunoSEQ multiplex PCR, and TCRdb holds only the in-frame ones, with some missing. The sample consists of millions of clones, roughly 94% of them appearing once. What was sequenced was naive CD4+ T cells sorted from blood. These receptors were collected from a man younger than 35 in good health. Both conserved end residues are part of each CDR3. Part of the rows lack a size; the others show once, few, many or a class for expanded clones.

v_gene,abundance,j_gene,CDR3aa
TRBV5-6,.,TRBJ1-1,CASSLLRTEAFF
TRBV30,.,TRBJ2-2,CAWSRDNGELFF
TRBV19,.,TRBJ1-1,CASPTPGALEAFF
TRBV7-6,.,TRBJ1-3,CASSAGNTIYF
TRBV30,once,TRBJ1-2,CAWSGNSGYTF
TRBV6-5,.,TRBJ1-2,CASSYLDRGSNYGYTF
TRBV6-6,.,TRBJ1-5,CASTYGALSNQPQHF
TRBV30,.,TRBJ2-7,CAWSVGSWTYEQYF
TRBV18,.,TRBJ2-3,CASSPPYSADTQYF
TRBV25-1,.,TRBJ1-6,CASSVGLKNSPLHF
TRBV10-3,.,TRBJ2-2,CAINQDNTPNTGELFF
TRBV19,.,TRBJ1-1,CATRDGSVNTEAFF
TRBV6-1,.,TRBJ2-3,CASILGGTTDTQYF
TRBV6-4,.,TRBJ2-3,CASSEGRTDTQYF
TRBV19,.,TRBJ2-7,CASSANRVEQYF
TRBV6-1,.,TRBJ1-2,CASSEIPYGYTF
TRBV27,.,TRBJ1-1,CASSLYPRGGGKAFF
TRBV5-1,.,TRBJ1-6,CASSKTGASDSPLHF
TRBV10-2,.,TRBJ1-3,CASSMTGSGNTIYF
TRBV19,.,TRBJ2-1,CASGISGSKNNEQFF
TRBV2,.,TRBJ2-7,CASSEARYEQYF
TRBV7-9,once,TRBJ2-7,CASSLGLAGTYEQYF
TRBV2,.,TRBJ2-3,CASTVGQQSDTQYF
TRBV28,.,TRBJ1-1,CASSPQGAAEAFF
TRBV6-1,.,TRBJ1-5,CASSQQMGSNQPQHF
TRBV6-5,.,TRBJ2-1,CASSTQPYNEQFF
TRBV2,.,TRBJ2-5,CASDRDNQETQYF
TRBV25-1,.,TRBJ2-6,CASSLQGAGANVLTF
TRBV18,.,TRBJ2-1,CASSGGGKNEQFF
TRBV28,.,TRBJ2-1,CASSVSSNEQFF
TRBV19,.,TRBJ2-2,CASRGRDLRNTGELFF
TRBV5-1,.,TRBJ1-1,CASSRGMTVNTEAFF
TRBV7-2,.,TRBJ2-5,CASSFPRKTQYF
TRBV18,once,TRBJ2-7,CASSPGEGGFYEQYF
TRBV6-6,.,TRBJ2-1,CASSTSGYNEQFF
TRBV7-2,.,TRBJ1-2,CASSFDPNYGYTF
TRBV5-1,.,TRBJ2-1,CASSSTGTVNTNEQFF
TRBV4-1,.,TRBJ2-3,CASSQGGVAGDTQYF
TRBV6-6,.,TRBJ1-5,CASSQGGRGNQPQHF
TRBV15,.,TRBJ2-1,CATSSLGKSSYNEQFF
TRBV5-4,.,TRBJ2-5,CASSLGQAETQYF
TRBV6-5,.,TRBJ1-2,CASSPTLANYGYTF
TRBV14,once,TRBJ1-1,CASSTQTGGTSEAFF
TRBV6-5,.,TRBJ1-6,CASRIGNSYNSPLHF
TRBV2,.,TRBJ2-3,CASSVTGSTDTQYF
TRBV18,.,TRBJ2-2,CASSPRPNTGELFF
TRBV4-3,.,TRBJ1-1,CASSQDRWQTEAFF
TRBV30,.,TRBJ2-7,CAWSVTGTKAF
TRBV6-4,.,TRBJ2-7,CASLYEQYF
TRBV6-1,.,TRBJ2-2,CASSEQGEITGELFF
TRBV6-6,.,TRBJ1-6,CASSYMTATYNSPLHF
TRBV7-8,.,TRBJ1-2,CASSLDTGLYGYTF
TRBV6-5,.,TRBJ2-3,CASSPGTMKTDTQYF